What follows describes a single T cell receptor beta chain. Its antigen is currently unknown. This entry belongs to a study of cytomegalovirus exposure and HLA in healthy donors. Looking at the study overall: Prior work identified under 130 million unique TCR beta sequences in around 170 million T cells. Overall study results and limits: Later work found that TCR association rates differed between HLA loci; DRB1 had the most and HLA-C the fewest. Donors belonging to an Asian-associated ancestry cluster reportedly showed fewer N-insertions in productive TCRs than the 666-donor mean, according to what a later analysis found. Some TCR beta chains (164 of them) were listed as cytomegalovirus-associated.

The PCR used 60 Vbeta and 13 Jbeta primers. Clones were read by immunoSEQ multiplex PCR, and TCRdb kept only the in-frame ones, dropping some. The table includes fewer than 130,000 clones, 65% to 80% detected once. Germline values: CDR1 KGHSH, CDR2 LQKENI. The V gene lost 6 bases and the J gene lost 4 bases, with 10 bases spanning the gap. This CDR3 is 12 amino acids long. This receptor was identified in a woman in her sixties in good health and CMV-seropositive. The chain employs TRBV18 and TRBJ2-7, with D maybe TRBD1 (6 bases). The sample taken for sequencing was PBMCs. The CDR3 loop reads CASSSDRYEQYF. CDR3 nucleotides: TGTGCCAGCTCTTCGGACAGATACGAGCAGTACTTC.